The clone carrying this TCR beta chain was recorded a few times. Its antigen remains unknown. An equimolar mix of two oligonucleotides served as the beta constant-region primer for TRBC1 and TRBC2. Four rounds of PCR amplified the ligated cDNA using nested alpha and beta constant-region primers plus SP2. A 12-nucleotide UMI and the SP2 primer were added to the cDNA 3' end by oligonucleotide ligation. One entry per CDR3 protein results from TCRdb running MiXCR on the UMI-ligation and nested PCR reads. The table includes approximately 140,000 distinct CDR3 sequences, approximately 20% detected once. The data belong to a study of naive and memory T cell subsets. Study-level findings and limits: From naive to CM, EM and EMRA, diversity decreased and Gini increased. A few larger clonotypes appeared in naive repertoires, especially CD8, possibly memory cells re-expressing CD45RA. Findings for naive and memory subsets could not be checked against ground truth.

V lost 7 bases and J lost 8, with 23 bases in between. The CDR3 runs 15 residues. Germline assignment: CDR1 MNHNY and CDR2 SVGAGI (reference sequence). The chain is built from TRBV6-6 and TRBJ1-2; D gene ambiguous. The clonotype was recovered from a human donor in good health. The sample was naive CD8+ T cells from blood. CDR3 amino acids: CASTHPERTFWGYTF. DNA of the CDR3: TGTGCCAGCACCCATCCTGAGCGGACTTTTTGGGGCTACACCTTC.